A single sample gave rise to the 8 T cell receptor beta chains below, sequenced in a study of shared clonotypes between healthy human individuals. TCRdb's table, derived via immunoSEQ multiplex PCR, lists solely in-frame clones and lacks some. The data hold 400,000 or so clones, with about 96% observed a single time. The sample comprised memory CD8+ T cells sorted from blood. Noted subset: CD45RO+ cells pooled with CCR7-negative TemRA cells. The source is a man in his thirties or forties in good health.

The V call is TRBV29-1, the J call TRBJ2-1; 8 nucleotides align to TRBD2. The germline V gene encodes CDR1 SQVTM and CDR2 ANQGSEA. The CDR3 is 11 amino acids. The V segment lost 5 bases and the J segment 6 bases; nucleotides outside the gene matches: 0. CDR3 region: CSVSGSNEQFF. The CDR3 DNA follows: TGCAGCGTTAGCGGGAGCAATGAGCAGTTCTTC.

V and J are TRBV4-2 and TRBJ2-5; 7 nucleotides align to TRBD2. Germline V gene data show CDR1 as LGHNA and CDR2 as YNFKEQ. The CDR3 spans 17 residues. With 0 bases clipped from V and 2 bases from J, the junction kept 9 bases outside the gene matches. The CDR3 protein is CASSQEVIAGYQETQYF. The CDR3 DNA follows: TGTGCCAGCAGCCAAGAGGTAATAGCGGGTTATCAAGAGACCCAGTACTTC.

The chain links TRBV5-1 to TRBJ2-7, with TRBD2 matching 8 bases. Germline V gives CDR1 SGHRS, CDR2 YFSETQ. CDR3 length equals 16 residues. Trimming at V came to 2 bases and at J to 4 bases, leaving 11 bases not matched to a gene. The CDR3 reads CASSFSWGPSGYEQYF. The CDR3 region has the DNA TGCGCCAGCAGCTTTTCATGGGGTCCTAGCGGGTACGAGCAGTACTTC.

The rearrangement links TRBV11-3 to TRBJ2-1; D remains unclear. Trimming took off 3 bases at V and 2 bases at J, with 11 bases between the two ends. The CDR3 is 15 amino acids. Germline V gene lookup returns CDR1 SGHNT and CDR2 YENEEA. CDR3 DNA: TGTGCCAGCAGCTTTGGGCTTAGCCCCTACAATGAGCAGTTCTTC. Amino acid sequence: CASSFGLSPYNEQFF.

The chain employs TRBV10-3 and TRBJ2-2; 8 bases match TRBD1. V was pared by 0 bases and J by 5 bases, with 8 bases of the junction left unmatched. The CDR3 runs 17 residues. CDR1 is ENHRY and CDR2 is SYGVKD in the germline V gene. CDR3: CAISESKQGAPTGELFF. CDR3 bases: TGTGCCATCAGTGAGTCGAAGCAGGGGGCCCCTACCGGGGAGCTGTTTTTT.

CDR3 DNA sequence: TGTGCCAGCAGTCCGGGGACAGGGAGCAACGAGCAGTACTTC. Translated: CASSPGTGSNEQYF. V gene TRBV28 combines with J gene TRBJ2-7; 9 nucleotides line up with TRBD1. The CDR3 has 14 residues. Unmatched junction bases numbered 7, after V lost 5 bases and J lost 5 bases. The V gene's germline CDR1 is MDHEN and CDR2 SYDVKM.

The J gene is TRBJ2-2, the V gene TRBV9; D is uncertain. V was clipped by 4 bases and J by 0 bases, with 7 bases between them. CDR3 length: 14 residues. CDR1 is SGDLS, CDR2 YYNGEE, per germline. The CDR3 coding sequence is TGTGCCAGCAGCCTTAGCCCGAACACCGGGGAGCTGTTTTTT. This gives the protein CASSLSPNTGELFF.

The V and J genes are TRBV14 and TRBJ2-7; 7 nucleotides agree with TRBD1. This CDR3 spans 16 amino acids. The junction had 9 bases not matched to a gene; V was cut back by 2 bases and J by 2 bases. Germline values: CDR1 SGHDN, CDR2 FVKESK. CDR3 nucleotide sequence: TGTGCCAGCAGCCAAAGGCTAACAGGGGCGCCCTACGAGCAGTACTTC. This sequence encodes CASSQRLTGAPYEQYF.